One and the same sample provided the 28 T cell receptor beta chains below, sequenced in a study of blood T cell repertoires in COVID-19. Profiling relied on immunoSEQ multiplex PCR, and the TCRdb table lists in-frame clones only, not all of them. The profile shows some 220,000 clones, 80% to 85% of them singletons. The sequencing input was peripheral blood. The receptors here all came from a woman of 80 years or more with active or convalescent COVID-19.

Comment on this clone: Other nucleotide sequences from this sample produce the same CDR3. The genes are TRBV9 and TRBJ1-6; tentative D call: TRBD1 (6 bases). Germline V gene data show CDR1 as SGDLS and CDR2 as YYNGEE. Trimming shortened V by 3 bases and J by 7 bases, and 11 bases separated the two germline ends. The CDR3 consists of 14 residues. The CDR3 DNA follows: TGTGCCAGCAGCGCCGGACAGAGCAATTCACCCCTCCACTTT. Residues: CASSAGQSNSPLHF.

The chain is built from TRBV5-1 and TRBJ2-5; TRBD2 matches at 8 bases. V lost 4 bases, J lost 3 bases, and 8 bases stayed unmatched. CDR1 is SGHRS and CDR2 is YFSETQ in the germline V gene. This CDR3 has 15 amino acids. Written as DNA, the CDR3 is TGCGCCAGCAGCCCAAGGACTAGCTGGGAAGAGACCCAGTACTTC. Residues: CASSPRTSWEETQYF. Filled out from reference TRBV5-1 and TRBJ2-5, the complete variable domain reads KAGVTQTPRYLIKTRGQQVTLSCSPISGHRSVSWYQQTPGQGLQFLFEYFSETQRNKGNFPGRFSGRQFSNSRSEMNVSTLELGDSALYLCASSPRTSWEETQYFGPGTRLLVL.

The chain uses TRBV2 and TRBJ2-3; 10 positions agree with TRBD2. The length of the CDR3 is 15 residues. CDR1 and CDR2 (germline): SNHLY, FYNNEI. After removal of 8 bases from V and 5 bases from J, the junction contained 10 bases not matched to a gene. The CDR3 DNA sequence: TGTGCCAGCCGCGTGGGACTAGCGTTGAGAGATACGCAGTATTTT. Its translation is CASRVGLALRDTQYF.

The chain joins TRBV5-1 to TRBJ2-3; D gene unclear. The CDR3 consists of 15 residues. CDR1 is SGHRS and CDR2 is YFSETQ in the germline V gene. V lost 1 base and J lost 4, with 13 bases in between. CDR3 in amino acids: CASSLYGSEADTQYF. The CDR3 nucleotides are TGCGCCAGCAGCTTGTACGGTTCCGAGGCAGATACGCAGTATTTT.

The genes are TRBV7-8 and TRBJ1-6; 8 nucleotides line up with TRBD1. The J segment lost 8 bases and the V segment lost 1 base, leaving 4 bases of the junction unmatched. Germline assignment: CDR1 SGHVS and CDR2 FQNEAQ. The CDR3 is made up of 15 amino acids. The CDR3 is CASSLGRGQYSPLHF. The CDR3 coding sequence is TGTGCCAGCAGCTTAGGCAGGGGGCAATATTCACCCCTCCACTTT. Full variable domain (remainder filled in from reference TRBV7-8 and TRBJ1-6): GAGVSQSPRYKVAKRGQDVALRCDPISGHVSLFWYQQALGQGPEFLTYFQNEAQLDKSGLPSDRFFAERPEGSVSTLKIQRTQQEDSAVYLCASSLGRGQYSPLHFGNGTRLTVT.

The chain links TRBV7-9 to TRBJ1-5, with D unclear. The CDR3 extends over 15 amino acids. V was shortened by 5 bases and J by 3 bases, with 14 bases between the two germline ends. Germline assignment: CDR1 SEHNR and CDR2 FQNEAQ (reference sequence). The chain's CDR3 is CASSPGGPPNQPQHF. For the CDR3, the DNA is TGTGCCAGCAGCCCGGGTGGTCCTCCCAATCAGCCCCAGCATTTT.

This clone was seen a few times. V and J are TRBV9 and TRBJ1-3, with TRBD1 as a possible D gene (6 bases). Germline loops: CDR1 SGDLS, CDR2 YYNGEE. V shed 3 bases and J shed 10 bases, with 17 bases lying between them. CDR3 length equals 14 residues. This CDR3 reads CASSEETGERTIYF. Here the CDR3 DNA reads TGTGCCAGCAGCGAAGAGACAGGTGAACGTACCATATATTTT.

The rearrangement joins TRBV2 to TRBJ2-1; 11 bases agree with TRBD2. V shed 7 bases, J shed 4 bases, and the junction held 6 bases outside the gene matches. Germline assignment: CDR1 SNHLY and CDR2 FYNNEI. This CDR3 has 15 amino acids. The CDR3: CASTVAGGPYNEQFF. The DNA for the CDR3 is TGTGCCAGCACCGTAGCGGGGGGGCCGTACAATGAGCAGTTCTTC.

The chain recombines TRBV18 with TRBJ1-1, with 7 nucleotides matching TRBD1. The CDR3 runs to 13 residues. The germline V gene encodes CDR1 KGHSH and CDR2 LQKENI. Trimming at V came to 8 bases and at J to 1 base, leaving 4 bases not matched to a gene. The CDR3 DNA is TGTGCCAGCCCACGGGACAGGAACACTGAAGCTTTCTTT. Amino acids: CASPRDRNTEAFF.

This clone was observed a single time. This chain connects TRBV7-8 to TRBJ1-3; D remains unclear. The CDR3 totals 13 residues. V was cut by 2 bases and J by 6 bases, with 8 bases left in between. Germline-derived CDR1 and CDR2 are SGHVS and FQNEAQ. The CDR3, as DNA: TGTGCCAGCAGCTTATCTATCCAAAACACCATATATTTT. It translates to CASSLSIQNTIYF.

The chain links TRBV7-9 to TRBJ1-1, with D possibly TRBD1 on 5 matching bases. V shed 3 bases and J shed 1 base, with 6 bases lying between them. CDR1 is SEHNR, CDR2 FQNEAQ, per germline (reference sequence). This CDR3 comprises 13 residues. The CDR3 here is CASSFQGNTEAFF. CDR3 in DNA: TGTGCCAGCAGCTTTCAGGGGAACACTGAAGCTTTCTTT.

The V gene is TRBV12-3 or TRBV12-4, the J gene TRBJ1-5; 10 bases are a match to TRBD1. This CDR3 has 12 amino acids. The trim removed 3 bases at V and 15 bases at J, leaving 5 bases unmatched. In DNA, the CDR3 is TGTGCCAGCAGTTTTAGGACAGGGGGTCGGCATTTT. Translating it yields CASSFRTGGRHF.

V and J are TRBV29-1 and TRBJ2-5, with D tentatively TRBD2 (5 bases). Per the germline V gene, CDR1 is SQVTM and CDR2 is ANQGSEA. The CDR3 is made up of 12 amino acids. The germline V and J ends were trimmed by 7 bases and 5 bases, with 14 bases remaining between them. CDR3 DNA: TGCAGCGCTCGATCGGGGAAGGAGACCCAGTACTTC. Its translation is CSARSGKETQYF.

V gene TRBV19 combines with J gene TRBJ2-7, with 8 bases fitting TRBD1. The CDR3 covers 15 residues. Germline assignment: CDR1 LNHDA and CDR2 SQIVND (reference sequence). J lost 2 bases, V lost 7 bases, and 10 bases had no gene match. The CDR3 reads CASKLSTGAAYEQYF. The CDR3 nucleotides read TGTGCCAGTAAACTTTCGACAGGGGCGGCCTACGAGCAGTACTTC.

The V gene is TRBV7-9, the J gene TRBJ2-1; D is uncertain. The CDR3 totals 11 residues. Trimming took 2 bases from V and 7 from J, leaving 3 bases between them. Germline V gene lookup returns CDR1 SEHNR and CDR2 FQNEAQ (reference sequence). The CDR3 nucleotides read TGTGCCAGCAGCTTACGGAATGAGCAGTTCTTC. Translating it yields CASSLRNEQFF.

J is TRBJ2-5 and V is TRBV3-1 (or the pseudogene TRBV3-2), with 12 bases that match TRBD2. This CDR3 comprises 19 residues. V was clipped by 1 base and J by 5 bases; unmatched bases: 14. Per germline, CDR1 LGHDT and CDR2 YNNKEL (reference sequence). The CDR3: CASSQAVLAGGLSGETQYF. DNA for the CDR3: TGTGCCAGCAGCCAAGCCGTACTAGCGGGGGGTTTAAGCGGGGAGACCCAGTACTTC.

The rearrangement joins TRBV5-6 to TRBJ1-1; D gene uncertain. Germline assignment: CDR1 SGHDT and CDR2 YYEEEE. V gave up 3 bases and J gave up 1 base, with 13 bases separating them. The CDR3 consists of 15 residues. This chain's CDR3 is CASSSWRQENTEAFF. The CDR3 coding sequence is TGTGCCAGCAGCTCCTGGAGGCAGGAGAACACTGAAGCTTTCTTT.

This clone was detected only a few times. The chain couples TRBV19 to TRBJ1-2; the D is unclear. The germline CDR1 and CDR2 sequences are LNHDA and SQIVND (reference sequence). The CDR3 runs 14 residues. The germline V and J ends were trimmed by 0 bases and 0 bases, with 5 bases remaining between them. The CDR3 coding sequence is TGTGCCAGTAGTATAGAGGTAGCTAACTATGGCTACACCTTC. It specifies CASSIEVANYGYTF.

The V call is TRBV6-5, the J call TRBJ2-7, with 7 bases aligning to TRBD2. The CDR3 is 13 residues long. CDR1 MNHEY and CDR2 SVGAGI come from the germline V gene. J gave up 1 base and V 5 bases, and 2 bases lay outside the gene matches. CDR3: CASSPGLSYEQYF. DNA for the CDR3: TGTGCCAGCAGTCCGGGACTATCCTACGAGCAGTACTTC.

The genes are TRBV6-4 and TRBJ2-3; TRBD2 matches at 13 bases. The length of the CDR3 is 15 residues. CDR1 is MRHNA, CDR2 SNTAGT, per germline. The junction had 8 bases not matched to a gene; V was cut back by 6 bases and J by 8 bases. The CDR3 region has the DNA TGTGCCAGCAGCGTTACTAGCGGGGGGGCCCTTACGCAGTATTTT. This codes for CASSVTSGGALTQYF.

The rearrangement links TRBV28 to TRBJ2-7; D is undetermined. Germline assignment: CDR1 MDHEN and CDR2 SYDVKM. This CDR3 comprises 14 residues. V shed 6 bases and J shed 2 bases, with 14 bases lying between them. The CDR3 DNA sequence: TGTGCCAGCAGCTTCCTGGGCGCAACCTACGAGCAGTACTTC. Encoded protein: CASSFLGATYEQYF.

The chain combines TRBV6-2 or TRBV6-3 with TRBJ2-1, with a possible D match to TRBD2 (7 bases). CDR1 MNHEY and CDR2 SVGEGT come from the germline V gene. The CDR3 spans 18 residues. V was pared by 2 bases and J by 5 bases, with 22 bases between. Written as DNA, the CDR3 is TGTGCCAGCAGTTACGGGGCCTCTGTCGCGGGGGCAAACAATGAGCAGTTCTTC. It translates to CASSYGASVAGANNEQFF.

CDR3 nucleotide sequence: TGTGCCAGCAGCCAAATGGGACAGGGCGGTGGAAACACCATATATTTT. This gives the protein CASSQMGQGGGNTIYF. This rearrangement joins TRBV3-1 (or the pseudogene TRBV3-2) to TRBJ1-3; 9 nucleotides agree with TRBD1. The CDR3 has 16 amino acids. Looked up from germline, CDR1 is LGHDT and CDR2 is YNNKEL (reference sequence). Losses at the gene ends were 2 bases for V and 3 bases for J; bases not matched to a gene: 5.

This chain connects TRBV5-4 to TRBJ1-3; D unclear. The CDR3 runs 15 residues. The V end was cut by 4 bases, the J end by 0 bases, with 11 bases between. CDR1 and CDR2 (germline): SGHNT, YYREEE (reference sequence). The CDR3 sequence is CASSTAGFSGNTIYF. CDR3 in DNA: TGTGCCAGCAGCACCGCAGGTTTCTCTGGAAACACCATATATTTT.

V gene TRBV6-7 combines with J gene TRBJ1-4; D may be TRBD1 (5 bases). TRBV6-7 is reported as an ORF; its role is uncertain. V lost 5 bases and J 7 bases, leaving 20 bases between the germline ends. The length of the CDR3 is 16 residues. This CDR3 reads CASSKPTGSTSEKLFF. The CDR3 region has the DNA TGTGCCAGCAGTAAACCTACAGGATCCACGAGTGAAAAACTGTTTTTT.

This clone was found a few times. The chain is built from TRBV19 and TRBJ2-7, with 11 bases identical to TRBD1. Germline V gene sequence: CDR1 LNHDA, CDR2 SQIVND (reference sequence). This CDR3 is built from 14 residues. The J segment lost 3 bases and the V segment lost 5 bases, leaving 3 bases of the junction unmatched. The CDR3 nucleotides read TGTGCCAGTAGTCTAGGGACAGGGGGCTACGAGCAGTACTTC. Translated: CASSLGTGGYEQYF.

The genes are TRBV28 and TRBJ1-1, with 8 positions matching TRBD1. Germline values: CDR1 MDHEN, CDR2 SYDVKM. This CDR3 spans 13 amino acids. The trim removed 6 bases at V and 5 bases at J, leaving 5 bases unmatched. CDR3 amino acids: CASRGQGPTEAFF. CDR3 DNA: TGTGCCAGCAGAGGACAGGGCCCTACTGAAGCTTTCTTT. Full variable domain (missing parts from reference TRBV28 and TRBJ1-1): DVKVTQSSRYLVKRTGEKVFLECVQDMDHENMFWYRQDPGLGLRLIYFSYDVKMKEKGDIPEGYSVSREKKERFSLILESASTNQTSMYLCASRGQGPTEAFFGQGTRLTVV.

The chain recombines TRBV5-4 with TRBJ1-1, with TRBD1 identical over 9 bases. This CDR3 spans 15 amino acids. With 2 bases clipped from V and 4 bases from J, the junction kept 6 bases outside the gene matches. Looked up from germline, CDR1 is SGHNT and CDR2 is YYREEE (reference sequence). CDR3 sequence (DNA): TGTGCCAGCAGCTTAGACAACAGGGGGCCCACTGAAGCTTTCTTT. Its translation is CASSLDNRGPTEAFF. Full variable domain (rest looked up from reference TRBV5-4 and TRBJ1-1): ETGVTQSPTHLIKTRGQQVTLRCSSQSGHNTVSWYQQALGQGPQFIFQYYREEENGRGNFPPRFSGLQFPNYSSELNVNALELDDSALYLCASSLDNRGPTEAFFGQGTRLTVV.